This TCR beta chain derives from a study of T cells after posttransplantation cyclophosphamide. Only a few counts were recorded for this clone. The antigen is undetermined. This sample includes further DNA sequences coding for the same CDR3. Trimming left V 5 bases short and J 3 bases short, with 21 bases between. This CDR3 comprises 16 residues. CDR1 and CDR2 from the germline V gene are SGDLS and YYNGEE. Findings and caveats of the study: Donor CD8+ memory clones often dominated recipient blood repertoires at later times.

Assay: immunoSEQ multiplex PCR; the TCRdb copy retains only in-frame clones and omits some. The table shows a few thousand clones, with roughly three quarters occurring only once. Treatment was busulfan-fludarabine conditioning, a marrow graft, and cyclophosphamide on days +3 and +4. The receptor was derived from a female patient aged 35 to 55 who received an allogeneic stem cell transplant from a related donor, was CMV-positive, and had no GVHD. Among the T cells, some may be from the graft donor. This chain joins TRBV9 and TRBJ2-7, with D possibly being TRBD2 (5 bases). Sequencing was performed on CD8+ T cells sorted from PBMCs, taken 950 to 1,200 days after allogeneic stem cell transplant with posttransplant cyclophosphamide. This CDR3 is CASSEAHTGINYEQYF. The DNA for the CDR3 is TGTGCCAGCAGTGAAGCGCACACGGGGATAAACTACGAGCAGTACTTC.